Presented here are 5 T cell receptor beta chains from one specimen sequenced in a study of T cells after yellow fever vaccination. MiXCR, applied by TCRdb to the 5' RACE reads, yields one record per CDR3 protein. The data hold 120,000 or so distinct CDR3 sequences, with about 8.4% observed a single time. Specimen: CD8+ T cells sorted from PBMCs, collected on the day of the yellow fever booster vaccination. Receptor source: a man aged 18 to 29 who received the YFV17D yellow fever vaccine.

This clonotype has ten or more counts. The chain has TRBV7-2 and TRBJ1-2; 7 nucleotides align to TRBD1. The germline CDR1 and CDR2 sequences are SGHTA and FQGNSA. The V and J ends lost 5 bases and 8 bases, in that order; junction bases with no gene match: 2. The CDR3 has 11 amino acids. CDR3 residues: CASSQGGGYTF. DNA for the CDR3: TGTGCCAGCAGCCAGGGGGGAGGCTACACCTTC. Using reference TRBV7-2 and TRBJ1-2 for the parts outside the CDR3, the full variable domain is GAGVSQSPSNKVTEKGKDVELRCDPISGHTALYWYRQSLGQGLEFLIYFQGNSAPDKSGLPSDRFSAERTGGSVSTLTIQRTQQEDSAVYLCASSQGGGYTFGSGTRLTVV.

CDR3 protein: CASSLDLYGTYSNQPQHF. The CDR3 DNA is TGTGCCAGCAGCTTAGATCTATACGGAACTTATAGCAATCAGCCCCAGCATTTT. The chain uses TRBV11-3 and TRBJ1-5; D is uncertain. CDR1 and CDR2 (germline): SGHNT, YENEEA. V was cut by 0 bases and J by 0 bases, with 15 bases left in between. The CDR3 loop spans 18 amino acids.

This clonotype was seen many times. The chain uses TRBV6-6 and TRBJ1-4, with a weak D call TRBD1 (5 bases). The germline gives CDR1 MNHNY, CDR2 SVGAGI (reference sequence). V gave up 7 bases and J gave up 7 bases, with 25 bases separating them. This CDR3 contains 17 residues. CDR3 protein: CASTPFIQEPISEKLFF. The CDR3 bases are TGTGCCAGCACCCCCTTTATACAGGAACCGATAAGTGAAAAACTGTTTTTT.

This clonotype occurred a few times. The V gene is TRBV20-1, the J gene TRBJ2-5, with D tentatively TRBD2 (5 bases). CDR3 length: 14 residues. Per the germline V gene, CDR1 is DFQATT and CDR2 is SNEGSKA (reference sequence). V was shortened by 0 bases and J by 2 bases, with 10 bases between the two germline ends. CDR3 region: CSARDYREQETQYF. The CDR3 DNA reads as TGCAGTGCTAGAGATTACCGGGAACAAGAGACCCAGTACTTC.

V gene TRBV7-8 combines with J gene TRBJ1-6, with D hard to call. The CDR3 has 16 residues. Germline values: CDR1 SGHVS, CDR2 FQNEAQ. Trimming pared 3 bases from V and 8 bases from J, leaving 17 bases between. The CDR3 DNA follows: TGTGCCAGCAGCTTTCTCATCGGCCAGAAAGATTCACCCCTCCACTTT. Amino acids: CASSFLIGQKDSPLHF.